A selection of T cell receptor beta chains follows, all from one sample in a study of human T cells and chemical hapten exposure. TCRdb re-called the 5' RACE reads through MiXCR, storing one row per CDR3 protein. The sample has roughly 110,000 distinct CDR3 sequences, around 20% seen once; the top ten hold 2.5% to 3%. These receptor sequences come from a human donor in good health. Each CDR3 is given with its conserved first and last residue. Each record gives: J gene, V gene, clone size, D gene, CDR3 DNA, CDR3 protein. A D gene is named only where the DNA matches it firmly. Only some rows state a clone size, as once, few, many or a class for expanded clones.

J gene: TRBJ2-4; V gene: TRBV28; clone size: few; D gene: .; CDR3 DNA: TGTGCCAGCAGAGGCGGCGGCCTGTACAAAAACATTCAGTACTTC; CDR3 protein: CASRGGGLYKNIQYF
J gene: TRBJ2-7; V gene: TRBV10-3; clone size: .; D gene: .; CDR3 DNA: TGTGCCATCAGTGAGCTGAGCGGGACATACGAGCAGTACTTC; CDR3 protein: CAISELSGTYEQYF
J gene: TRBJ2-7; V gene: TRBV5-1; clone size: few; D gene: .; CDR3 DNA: TGCGCCAGCAGCTTGGAAACCCGGGACTACGAGCAGTACTTC; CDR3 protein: CASSLETRDYEQYF
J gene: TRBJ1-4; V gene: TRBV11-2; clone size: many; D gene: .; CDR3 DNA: TGTGCCAGCAGCTTAGAAACAGACGGAAAACTGTTTTTT; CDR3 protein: CASSLETDGKLFF
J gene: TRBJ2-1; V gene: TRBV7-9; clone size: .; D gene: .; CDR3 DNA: TGTGCCAGCAGCTTAGAGTGGGCCAATCGGTTCTTC; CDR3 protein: CASSLEWANRFF
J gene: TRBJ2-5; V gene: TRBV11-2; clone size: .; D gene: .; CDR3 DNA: TGTGCCAGCAGCCCGATGACAGGAGAGACCCAGTACTTC; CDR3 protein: CASSPMTGETQYF
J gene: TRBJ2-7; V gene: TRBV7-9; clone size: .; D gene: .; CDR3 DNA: TGTGCCAGCAGTACCGGGACACTTAACACCTACGAGCAGTACTTC; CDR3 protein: CASSTGTLNTYEQYF
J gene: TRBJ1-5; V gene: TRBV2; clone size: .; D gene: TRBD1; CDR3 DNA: TGTGCCAGCAGCCCGACAGGGATTCAGCCCCAGCATTTT; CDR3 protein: CASSPTGIQPQHF
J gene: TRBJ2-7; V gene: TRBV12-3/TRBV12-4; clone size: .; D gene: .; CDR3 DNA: TGTGCCAGCAGTTTAGCGCTAGAGAGCGAGCAGTACTTC; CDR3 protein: CASSLALESEQYF
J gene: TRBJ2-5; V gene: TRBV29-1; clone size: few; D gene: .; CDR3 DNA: TGCAGCGCCGAGCGGGTTAAAGAGACCCAGTACTTC; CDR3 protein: CSAERVKETQYF